A selection of T cell receptor beta chains follows, all from one sample in a study of regulatory T cells in long-lasting Graves disease. TCRdb re-derived calls from the multiplex PCR reads in MiXCR, one entry per CDR3 protein. This sample carries 300,000 to 350,000 distinct CDR3 sequences, about 20% of them seen once, and the ten largest clones take approximately 31%. The sample consisted of peripheral blood mononuclear cells (PBMCs), taken when the disease was refractory, from a patient treated with antithyroid drugs. Every receptor here comes from a female donor with Graves disease. CDR3s leave out the opening cysteine and the closing phenylalanine or tryptophan. The order of the fields is J gene, V gene, CDR3 protein.

>TRBJ2-7|TRBV5-1
ASSLAGRDSYEQY
>TRBJ1-2|TRBV19
ASSRQSTGVNYGYT
>TRBJ2-7|TRBV5-1
ASSLAGGRIEQY
>TRBJ1-1|TRBV14
ASSHLGVNTEAF
>TRBJ2-3|TRBV3-1
ASSLLTGRRTDTQY
>TRBJ1-2|TRBV12-3/TRBV12-4
ASSLGVGTGKNGYT
>TRBJ2-2|TRBV4-1
ASRRTSGVTGELF
>TRBJ1-3|TRBV7-6
ASSPGQTGNTIY
>TRBJ1-2|TRBV2
ASSAGWGYSYT
>TRBJ2-5|TRBV27
ASSLRQGRTQY
>TRBJ2-7|TRBV5-1
ASSLVLAGQGAYEQY
>TRBJ2-3|TRBV28
ASSRPSGTQY
>TRBJ1-5|TRBV4-1
ASSRPGHRPPQH
>TRBJ1-3|TRBV30
AWSPTGVGNTIY
>TRBJ2-2|TRBV28
ASSTYYTGHTGELF
>TRBJ2-1|TRBV14
ASSPPGRGVREQF
>TRBJ1-4|TRBV11-2
ASSPQRQVLF
>TRBJ1-5|TRBV9
ASSGGQGPYYQPQH
>TRBJ2-2|TRBV28
ASSLGGANTGELF
>TRBJ2-7|TRBV5-1
ASSWGTRTYEQY
>TRBJ1-4|TRBV7-9
ASSFSGNNEKLF
>TRBJ1-2|TRBV15
ATEEERGYGYT
>TRBJ1-1|TRBV18
ASSPMGVNLNTEAF
>TRBJ1-5|TRBV19
ASTTGGQMNQPQH
>TRBJ1-3|TRBV20-1
SARQGTGNTIY
>TRBJ2-7|TRBV28
ASSLFAAYEQY
>TRBJ2-7|TRBV7-2
ASSLSLAGGGTSYEQY
>TRBJ2-3|TRBV6-1
ASMAWVSGVTDTQY
>TRBJ2-7|TRBV6-9
ASSSRVRGNEQY
>TRBJ2-1|TRBV11-1
ASRQHRSWDPGQNEQF
>TRBJ1-5|TRBV20-1
SAREFGGTQPQH
>TRBJ1-1|TRBV27
ASSLLGRPRMNTEAF
>TRBJ2-7|TRBV5-1
ASSLIAGPYEQY
>TRBJ1-2|TRBV9
ASSNHRAGDYGYT
>TRBJ2-7|TRBV11-3
ASSFVSSYEQY
>TRBJ1-4|TRBV4-1
ASSQPNLQTNEKLF
>TRBJ2-2|TRBV11-3
ASSPAGHTGELF
>TRBJ1-1|TRBV27
ASSLSVVGAEAF
>TRBJ2-7|TRBV27
ASRDGYSYVQY
>TRBJ1-2|TRBV14
ASSQTRGIGDGYT
>TRBJ1-1|TRBV7-8
ASSLGGGGIRNTEAF
>TRBJ2-7|TRBV30
AWSDRGWGGGDEQY
>TRBJ1-1|TRBV27
ASSFGAPRGVRKAEAF
>TRBJ2-7|TRBV6-1
ASSWGHEQY
>TRBJ2-2|TRBV6-1
ASKRQPNTGELF
>TRBJ2-2|TRBV3-1
ATTRGGELF
>TRBJ1-5|TRBV19
ASSIARGEPQH
>TRBJ1-2|TRBV7-8
ASSLGSVSNGYT
>TRBJ1-1|TRBV29-1
SVHTGAEHQAF
>TRBJ1-5|TRBV12-3/TRBV12-4
ASSHNRGNQPQH
>TRBJ1-1|TRBV11-3
ASSRRQGQVGEAF
>TRBJ1-3|TRBV20-1
SARDLYQALSGNTIY